The 4 T cell receptor beta chains presented below share a single source sample, sequenced in a study of T-cell reconstitution after alpha-beta-depleted transplantation in children. This sample's TCRbeta library carried unique molecular identifier barcodes. TCRdb independently ran MiXCR on the PCR reads; one entry per CDR3 protein. The sample lists a few hundred thousand distinct CDR3 sequences, 9.7% occurring once. The source material was PBMCs from the stem cell graft donor, sampled from the stem cell graft. The receptor set was obtained from a human donor who donated a stem cell graft to a child with SCID.

This chain uses TRBV6-5 with TRBJ2-1; TRBD2 aligns across 7 bases. The length of the CDR3 is 17 residues. Germline values: CDR1 MNHEY, CDR2 SVGAGI. J was trimmed by 0 bases and V by 2 bases; bases with no gene match: 7. The DNA of the CDR3 is TGTGCCAGCAGTTACCTCTCTTTAGCGGGCTCCTACAATGAGCAGTTCTTC. It encodes CASSYLSLAGSYNEQFF.

This clonotype was counted many times. J is TRBJ2-2 and V is TRBV7-2; TRBD2 is a possible D gene (6 bases). The CDR3 contains 17 residues. CDR1 SGHTA and CDR2 FQGNSA come from the germline V gene. Trimming stripped 0 bases from V and 3 bases from J, with 14 bases between. The CDR3 DNA is TGTGCCAGCAGCTTAGCTGCTTTAAGGAGGGACACCGGGGAGCTGTTTTTT. Its protein is CASSLAALRRDTGELFF.

A note on this clonotype: The germline gene is not matched at one end of the junction; a read error may be the cause. V and J are TRBV27 and TRBJ2-3; D remains ambiguous. The germline V gene has CDR1 MNHEY and CDR2 SMNVEV (reference sequence). The CDR3 spans 15 residues. CDR3 in DNA: TGTGCCAGCAGTTTAGTAAGGAGCCACACAGAAACGCAGTATTTT. Amino acids: CASSLVRSHTETQYF.

This clonotype was picked up many times. The rearrangement uses TRBV7-2 and TRBJ1-3, with 11 bases aligning to TRBD1. The germline V gene encodes CDR1 SGHTA and CDR2 FQGNSA. The J segment lost 2 bases and the V segment lost 4 bases, leaving 4 bases of the junction unmatched. The CDR3 totals 16 residues. The CDR3 protein is CASSSPGQGAGNTIYF. As DNA, the CDR3 is TGTGCCAGCAGCTCACCGGGACAGGGGGCTGGAAACACCATATATTTT.